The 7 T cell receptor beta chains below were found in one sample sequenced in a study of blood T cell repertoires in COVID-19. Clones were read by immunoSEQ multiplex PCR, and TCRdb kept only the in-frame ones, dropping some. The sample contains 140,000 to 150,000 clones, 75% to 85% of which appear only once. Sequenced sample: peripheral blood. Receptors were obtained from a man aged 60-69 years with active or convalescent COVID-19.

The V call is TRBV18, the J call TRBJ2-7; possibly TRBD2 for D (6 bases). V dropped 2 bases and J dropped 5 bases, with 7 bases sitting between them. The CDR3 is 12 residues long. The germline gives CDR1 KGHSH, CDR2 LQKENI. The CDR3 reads CASSPRRDEQYF. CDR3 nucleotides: TGTGCCAGCTCACCAAGGAGGGACGAGCAGTACTTC.

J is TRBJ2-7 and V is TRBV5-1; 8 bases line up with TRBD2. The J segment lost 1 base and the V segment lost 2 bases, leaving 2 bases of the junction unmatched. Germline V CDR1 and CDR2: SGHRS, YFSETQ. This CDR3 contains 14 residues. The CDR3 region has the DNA TGCGCCAGCAGCTTAAGCGGGGGTTCCTACGAGCAGTACTTC. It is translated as CASSLSGGSYEQYF.

CDR3 region: CASSLGGAGAYQETQYF. Written as DNA, the CDR3 is TGTGCCAGCAGCTTAGGGGGAGCGGGGGCCTACCAAGAGACCCAGTACTTC. The chain employs TRBV11-2 and TRBJ2-5; 8 bases agree with TRBD2. J lost 0 bases, V lost 1 base, and 7 bases had no gene match. This CDR3 comprises 17 residues. Germline V lookup: CDR1 SGHAT, CDR2 FQNNGV.

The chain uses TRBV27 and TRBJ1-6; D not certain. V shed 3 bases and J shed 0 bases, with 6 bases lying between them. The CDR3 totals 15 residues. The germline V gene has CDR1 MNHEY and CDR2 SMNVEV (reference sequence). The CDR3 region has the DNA TGTGCCAGCAGTTTTTATTTCTCCTATAATTCACCCCTCCACTTT. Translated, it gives CASSFYFSYNSPLHF.

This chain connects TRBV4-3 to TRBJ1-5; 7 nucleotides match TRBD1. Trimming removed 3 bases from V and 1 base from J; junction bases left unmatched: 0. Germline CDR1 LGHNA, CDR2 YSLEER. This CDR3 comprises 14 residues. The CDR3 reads CASSQGQSNQPQHF. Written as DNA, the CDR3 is TGCGCCAGCAGCCAGGGACAGAGCAATCAGCCCCAGCATTTT.

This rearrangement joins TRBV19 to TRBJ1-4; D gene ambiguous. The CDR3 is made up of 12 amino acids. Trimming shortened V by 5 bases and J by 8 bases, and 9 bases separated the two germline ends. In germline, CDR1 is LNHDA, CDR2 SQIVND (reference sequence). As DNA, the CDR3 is TGTGCCAGTAGTCGGCCCGGGGAAAAACTGTTTTTT. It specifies CASSRPGEKLFF. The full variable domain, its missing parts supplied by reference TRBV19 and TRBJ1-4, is DGGITQSPKYLFRKEGQNVTLSCEQNLNHDAMYWYRQDPGQGLRLIYYSQIVNDFQKGDIAEGYSVSREKKESFPLTVTSAQKNPTAFYLCASSRPGEKLFFGSGTQLSVL.

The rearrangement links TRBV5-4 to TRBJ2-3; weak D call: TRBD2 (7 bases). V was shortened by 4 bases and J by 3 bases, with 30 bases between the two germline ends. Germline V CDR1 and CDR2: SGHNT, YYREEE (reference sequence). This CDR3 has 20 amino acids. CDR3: CASSGVGGEGGRVGTDTQYF. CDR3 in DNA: TGTGCCAGCAGCGGAGTAGGGGGAGAGGGGGGGCGCGTCGGGACAGATACGCAGTATTTT.